This T cell receptor (beta chain) was recorded in a study of blood T cell dynamics during melanoma immunotherapy. Using immunoSEQ multiplex PCR, the repertoire was profiled, and TCRdb retains in-frame clones only, with some absent. The sample comprises about 10,000 clones, roughly 86% of which are singletons, and more than 8.5% rests with the top ten. The CDR3 is 15 residues long. From germline, CDR1 is MGHDK and CDR2 SYGVNS. V shed 4 bases and J 2 bases; nucleotides not matched to a gene: 8. Time point of the sample: pre-treatment baseline. The clonotype was recovered from a human donor with melanoma. The genes are TRBV25-1 and TRBJ2-7; 7 nucleotides line up with TRBD2. Sequences were derived from blood, sampled from a patient treated with checkpoint blockade. Here the CDR3 reads CASSVGVAGAYEQYF. Here the CDR3 DNA reads TGTGCCAGCAGTGTAGGGGTCGCGGGAGCCTACGAGCAGTACTTC.